Listed here is a single T cell receptor (beta chain). Its specific antigen is unknown. Nothing much larger sits one base from this clone, and base qualities are not available. This entry comes from a study of T cell changes during pregnancy in multiple sclerosis (dated by TCRdb to between 2018 and 2020). Background for the entire study: Changes in the T cell repertoire over the course of pregnancy were examined in this study in women with multiple sclerosis.

The library was built by means of the immunoSEQ multiplex PCR assay. TCRdb took this table from immuneACCESS and kept in-frame rearrangements with V and J called. Such tables lack part of the clones; where checked against another copy, unresolved V genes explain under half of the gap, and the rest is unexplained. Present in this sample are 25,000 to 35,000 clones, around 90% of which were seen just once. Jointly, the top ten make up approximately 5.9% of the sample. V lost 0 bases and J lost 5 bases, and the count of bases not matched to a germline gene is 3. The CDR3, cysteine through phenylalanine, is 14 amino acids long. The retained sequence is limited to the CDR3, 42 bases, with the frame set at the first base. Looking up the germline V gene yields CDR1 MNHEY and CDR2 SVGAGI.

The source is a female donor with multiple sclerosis, enrolled in a pregnancy study. The rearrangement joined TRBV6-5 to TRBJ2-7; the central 8 bases match TRBD1. The sequencing here drew on CD8+ T cells from peripheral blood mononuclear cells, taken before pregnancy. The CDR3 corresponds to CASSYSQDRDEQYF. The nucleotide sequence reads TGTGCCAGCAGTTACTCCCAGGACAGGGACGAGCAGTACTTC.